The next 29 T cell receptor beta chains were all read from a single sample in a study of patients and donors after allogeneic stem cell transplantation. TCRdb ran MiXCR on the RT-PCR reads and lists one entry per CDR3 protein. The sample records some 230,000 distinct CDR3 sequences, 13% to 15% being singletons. Sequencing was performed on blood, either unsorted or a sorted T cell fraction (not recorded which). These receptors all stem from a human donor who was either an allogeneic HSCT recipient or a stem cell or donor lymphocyte infusion donor (not recorded which). It is not recorded whose cells these are; they may come from a transplant donor.

This clonotype was counted a few times. This chain links TRBV19 with TRBJ2-3; possibly TRBD2 for D (6 bases). Trimming shortened V by 9 bases and J by 7 bases, and 11 bases separated the two germline ends. This CDR3 has 11 residues. Germline V gene lookup returns CDR1 LNHDA and CDR2 SQIVND (reference sequence). The DNA of the CDR3 is TGTGCCAGCTCGGACTACAATACGCAGTATTTT. Translating gives CASSDYNTQYF.

The V call is TRBV11-3, the J call TRBJ1-6, with no clear D. This CDR3 spans 12 amino acids. Germline CDR1 and CDR2: SGHNT and YENEEA. V lost 6 bases and J 5 bases, leaving 5 bases between the germline ends. The CDR3 is CASSNHNSPLHF. CDR3 in DNA: TGTGCCAGCAGTAACCATAATTCACCCCTCCACTTT. The full variable domain, completed using reference TRBV11-3 and TRBJ1-6, is EAGVVQSPRYKIIEKKQPVAFWCNPISGHNTLYWYLQNLGQGPELLIRYENEEAVDDSQLPKDRFSAERLKGVDSTLKIQPAELGDSAVYLCASSNHNSPLHFGNGTRLTVT.

This clonotype was detected a few times. V gene TRBV20-1 combines with J gene TRBJ2-7; TRBD2 agrees at 7 bases. The CDR3 is made up of 15 amino acids. V lost 0 bases to trimming and J lost 0 bases; unmatched junction nucleotides: 5. CDR1 and CDR2 (germline): DFQATT, SNEGSKA (reference sequence). The CDR3 sequence: CSARDLAVSSYEQYF. The CDR3 DNA is TGCAGTGCTAGAGACCTAGCGGTAAGCTCCTACGAGCAGTACTTC.

J is TRBJ1-5 and V is TRBV18; D perhaps matches TRBD1 (5 bases). The CDR3 runs to 15 residues. Trimming stripped 1 base from V and 5 bases from J, with 12 bases between. Germline V gene data show CDR1 as KGHSH and CDR2 as LQKENI. CDR3: CASSPQGRDDQPQHF. The CDR3 coding sequence is TGTGCCAGCTCACCACAGGGGAGGGACGATCAGCCCCAGCATTTT.

There are a few counts of this clonotype. The V and J genes are TRBV20-1 and TRBJ2-7; TRBD2 matches 9 bases. Per the germline V gene, CDR1 is DFQATT and CDR2 is SNEGSKA (reference sequence). This CDR3 has 15 residues. V dropped 0 bases and J dropped 2; count of bases not matched to a gene: 5. The CDR3 sequence is CSARDSGGGAYEQYF. CDR3 DNA: TGCAGTGCTAGAGATTCGGGCGGGGGGGCCTACGAGCAGTACTTC.

This clonotype was seen ten or more times. The chain uses TRBV4-3 and TRBJ2-3, with D hard to call. V gave up 4 bases and J gave up 0 bases, with 17 bases separating them. Germline assignment: CDR1 LGHNA and CDR2 YSLEER. This CDR3 region has 17 residues. The CDR3: CASSPSSHSSSTDTQYF. DNA of the CDR3: TGCGCCAGCAGCCCTTCCTCCCACAGTTCTAGCACAGATACGCAGTATTTT.

This rearrangement joins TRBV19 to TRBJ2-1; 16 nucleotides match TRBD2. CDR3 size: 17 residues. J was trimmed by 7 bases and V by 7 bases; bases with no gene match: 10. Looked up from germline, CDR1 is LNHDA and CDR2 is SQIVND (reference sequence). CDR3: CASTLGTSGGAGNEQFF. CDR3 DNA: TGTGCCAGTACCTTGGGGACTAGCGGGGGGGCCGGGAATGAGCAGTTCTTC.

This chain uses TRBV21-1 with TRBJ2-7; TRBD2 is taken as the D call from the table, unchecked against the DNA. TRBV21-1 is a recognized pseudogene. This CDR3 region has 15 residues. CDR3 loop: CASSTQRGGNHEQYF. The CDR3 nucleotides read TGTGCCAGCAGCACTCAGCGGGGGGGTAACCACGAGCAGTACTTC.

This clonotype was counted only a few times. V and J are TRBV2 and TRBJ2-4; D possibly corresponds to TRBD1 (6 bases). The CDR3 has 16 residues. Germline loops: CDR1 SNHLY, CDR2 FYNNEI. Trimming removed 1 base at V and 4 bases at J, with 14 bases between. The CDR3 sequence is CASSEDLGARKNIQYF. Written as DNA, the CDR3 is TGTGCCAGCAGTGAAGATTTGGGGGCGCGGAAAAACATTCAGTACTTC.

The CDR3 DNA is TGCAGTGCGTATAGCGGGGGGGCCACAGATACGCAGTATTTT. As protein: CSAYSGGATDTQYF. The chain links TRBV20-1 to TRBJ2-3; the match to TRBD2 covers 11 bases. This CDR3 is built from 14 residues. V trimming: 6 bases; J trimming: 2 bases; junction bases outside the gene matches: 4. Per germline, CDR1 DFQATT and CDR2 SNEGSKA (reference sequence).

This chain joins TRBV5-1 and TRBJ1-1, with 7 bases aligning to TRBD1. CDR1 and CDR2 (germline): SGHRS, YFSETQ. The V segment lost 0 bases and the J segment 5 bases; nucleotides outside the gene matches: 13. This CDR3 has 17 residues. CDR3 protein: CASSLEPAGGFDTEAFF. CDR3 bases: TGCGCCAGCAGCTTGGAACCGGCAGGGGGGTTTGATACTGAAGCTTTCTTT.

In this sample, this clonotype turned up many times. The V and J genes are TRBV27 and TRBJ2-2; TRBD1 might be the D (5 bases). CDR3 length: 17 amino acids. Germline CDR1 is MNHEY and CDR2 is SMNVEV (reference sequence). The V gene lost 4 bases and the J gene lost 1 base, with 16 bases spanning the gap. The CDR3 sequence: CASSSQSGLKNTGELFF. The CDR3 DNA is TGTGCCAGCAGTTCACAATCAGGGCTTAAGAACACCGGGGAGCTGTTTTTT.

The chain uses TRBV14 and TRBJ2-1; 9 bases agree with TRBD2. The CDR3 loop spans 16 amino acids. Trimming cost V 2 bases and J 6 bases; bases outside gene matches: 8. CDR1 is SGHDN, CDR2 FVKESK, per germline. CDR3 sequence reads: CASSQLGGGAVNEQFF. In DNA form, the CDR3 reads TGTGCCAGCAGCCAATTAGGCGGGGGGGCCGTCAATGAGCAGTTCTTC.

There are many counts of this clonotype. The chain joins TRBV5-1 to TRBJ2-7; D gene uncertain. The germline CDR1 and CDR2 sequences are SGHRS and YFSETQ. This CDR3 has 11 residues. V lost 5 bases and J lost 0, with 3 bases in between. The CDR3 DNA reads TGCGCCAGCAGGTACTCCTACGAGCAGTACTTC. Encoded protein: CASRYSYEQYF.

This clonotype was counted only a few times. The V call is TRBV3-1, the J call TRBJ2-2; D gene unclear. The CDR3 runs to 13 residues. Trimming took 0 bases from V and 6 from J, leaving 5 bases between them. CDR1 LGHDT and CDR2 YNNKEL come from the germline V gene (reference sequence). CDR3 region: CASSQDWAGELFF. CDR3 bases: TGTGCCAGCAGCCAAGATTGGGCCGGGGAGCTGTTTTTT.

Turning to this clonotype: The junction shows a germline mismatch at one end, possibly a read error. The chain has TRBV7-2 and TRBJ2-1, with D tentatively TRBD2 (6 bases). This CDR3 contains 13 residues. The germline V gene has CDR1 SGHTA and CDR2 FQGNSA. CDR3 bases: TGTGCCAGCACCGACTGGCAGGAGGGTGAGCAGTCCTTC. Protein product: CASTDWQEGEQSF.

The table lists this clonotype with a few counts. The V call is TRBV5-1, the J call TRBJ2-5; D might be TRBD2 (6 bases). The CDR3 has 16 residues. Germline V gene data show CDR1 as SGHRS and CDR2 as YFSETQ. V was trimmed by 4 bases and J by 4 bases, leaving 20 bases between them. For the CDR3, the DNA is TGCGCCAGCAGCCCCCAGGTTAGCGGTAAAGGAGAGACCCAGTACTTC. Its protein is CASSPQVSGKGETQYF.

This clonotype has more than one count but fewer than ten. This chain links TRBV6-5 with TRBJ2-1; 13 bases line up with TRBD2. This CDR3 comprises 14 residues. Trimming at V came to 2 bases and at J to 8 bases, leaving 0 bases not matched to a gene. The V gene's germline CDR1 is MNHEY and CDR2 SVGAGI. The DNA for the CDR3 is TGTGCCAGCAGTTACGGACTAGCGGGAGATGAGCAGTTCTTC. The encoded protein is CASSYGLAGDEQFF.

The chain recombines TRBV7-9 with TRBJ1-1; the D gene is possibly TRBD1 (6 bases). Germline CDR1 is SEHNR and CDR2 is FQNEAQ (reference sequence). The CDR3 spans 15 residues. V lost 1 base and J lost 3, with 12 bases in between. The CDR3 is CASSLEGGDDTEAFF. The CDR3 region has the DNA TGTGCCAGCAGCTTAGAAGGGGGGGACGACACTGAAGCTTTCTTT.

This clonotype was counted only a few times. This may stem from a read error, because a much larger clone lies one nucleotide away. Since the CDR3 does not end with the conserved phenylalanine or tryptophan, this likely comes from a read error. The chain combines TRBV11-1 with TRBJ1-6, with D possibly matching TRBD1 (5 bases). This CDR3 comprises 16 residues. Trimming removed 5 bases at V and 8 bases at J, with 19 bases between. The germline CDR1 and CDR2 sequences are SGHAT and FQDESV (reference sequence). The CDR3 loop reads CASSLSRVLGDSPLHL. DNA of the CDR3: TGTGCCAGCAGCCTATCCCGGGTCCTAGGGGATTCACCCCTCCACCTT.

This clonotype showed up just a few times. This sequence joins TRBV3-1 and TRBJ2-2, with 7 nucleotides matching TRBD1. From germline, CDR1 is LGHDT and CDR2 YNNKEL (reference sequence). The CDR3 length is 15 residues. V was clipped by 4 bases and J by 1 base; unmatched bases: 3. This CDR3 is CASSLGQENTGELFF. Written as DNA, the CDR3 is TGTGCCAGCAGCCTCGGACAGGAGAACACCGGGGAGCTGTTTTTT.

This clonotype was observed a handful of times. The CDR3 DNA reads as TGTGCCAGCAGCGTAACGGGGGTCAATGAGCAGTTCTTC. Residues: CASSVTGVNEQFF. V is TRBV9 and J is TRBJ2-1, with TRBD2 as a possible D gene (6 bases). Looked up from germline, CDR1 is SGDLS and CDR2 is YYNGEE. The length of the CDR3 is 13 residues. Trimming removed 1 base from V and 6 bases from J, with 8 bases in between.

This clonotype was detected a few times. A much larger clone lies one base from this, so it may be a read error. This chain links TRBV5-1 with TRBJ2-5, with D perhaps matching TRBD2 (5 bases). CDR1 is SGHRS, CDR2 YFSETQ, per germline. V gave up 6 bases and J gave up 0 bases, with 12 bases separating them. This CDR3 is 14 amino acids long. The CDR3 coding sequence is TGCGCCAGCATGGAGGCAGAGTACCAAGAGACCCAGTACTTC. This codes for CASMEAEYQETQYF.

In nucleotides, the CDR3 is TGTGCCAGCCCACAGGGATGCGGGGATACGCAGTATTTT. Its protein is CASPQGCGDTQYF. This chain links TRBV19 with TRBJ2-3, with D perhaps matching TRBD1 (6 bases). CDR1 is LNHDA and CDR2 is SQIVND in the germline V gene (reference sequence). V lost 9 bases and J lost 6, with 16 bases in between. The CDR3 spans 13 residues.

This clonotype was seen a few times. The chain uses TRBV13 and TRBJ1-1, with TRBD1 matching over 8 bases. Germline V CDR1 and CDR2: PRHDT, FYEKMQ (reference sequence). The V gene end was trimmed by 4 bases and the J gene end by 4 bases; junction bases not matched to a gene: 5. This CDR3 contains 14 residues. DNA of the CDR3: TGTGCCAGCAGCTCGAACGACAGGGGCACTGAAGCTTTCTTT. It translates to CASSSNDRGTEAFF.

The gene calls are TRBV27 and TRBJ2-1, with D perhaps matching TRBD1 (6 bases). Germline-derived CDR1 and CDR2 are MNHEY and SMNVEV (reference sequence). The germline V and J ends were trimmed by 6 bases and 11 bases, with 20 bases remaining between them. The CDR3 totals 14 residues. The CDR3 sequence: CASRPSGQTKQQFF. DNA for the CDR3: TGTGCCAGCAGACCCTCTGGACAGACCAAGCAGCAGTTCTTC.

The V gene is TRBV12-3 or TRBV12-4, the J gene TRBJ1-6; D not resolved. Trimming removed 5 bases at V and 15 bases at J, with 14 bases between. This CDR3 has 12 amino acids. The CDR3 nucleotides read TGTGCCAGCAGTCCACCCATTGGGTACCTCCACTTT. Its translation: CASSPPIGYLHF.

The sample holds a few counts of this clonotype. The J gene is TRBJ2-7, the V gene TRBV5-1; 8 bases align to TRBD1. The ends lost 4 bases at V and 8 bases at J; junction bases unmatched: 14. The germline CDR1 and CDR2 sequences are SGHRS and YFSETQ. The CDR3 has 15 residues. This CDR3 reads CASSPLSGTGGQQYF. CDR3 nucleotides: TGCGCCAGCAGCCCTTTATCCGGGACAGGAGGACAGCAGTACTTC.

The chain employs TRBV19 and TRBJ1-5; the match to TRBD1 covers 8 bases. V lost 8 bases and J lost 4; bases outside the gene matches: 7. This CDR3 is 14 amino acids long. Germline lookup yields CDR1 LNHDA and CDR2 SQIVND (reference sequence). The CDR3 coding sequence is TGTGCCAGTGATGCAGGGGGCCGAAATCAGCCCCAGCATTTT. Translated, it gives CASDAGGRNQPQHF.